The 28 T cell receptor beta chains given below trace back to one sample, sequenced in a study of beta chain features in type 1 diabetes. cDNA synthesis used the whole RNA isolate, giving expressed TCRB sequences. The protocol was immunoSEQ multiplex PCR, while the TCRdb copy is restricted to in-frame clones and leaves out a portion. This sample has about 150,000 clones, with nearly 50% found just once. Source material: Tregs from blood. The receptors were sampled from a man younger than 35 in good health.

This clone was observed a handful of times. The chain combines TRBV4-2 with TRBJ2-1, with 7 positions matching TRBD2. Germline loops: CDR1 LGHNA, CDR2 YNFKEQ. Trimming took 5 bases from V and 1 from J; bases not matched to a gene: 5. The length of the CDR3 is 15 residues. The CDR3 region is CASSWGEGSYNEQFF. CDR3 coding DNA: TGTGCCAGCAGCTGGGGGGAGGGTTCCTACAATGAGCAGTTCTTC.

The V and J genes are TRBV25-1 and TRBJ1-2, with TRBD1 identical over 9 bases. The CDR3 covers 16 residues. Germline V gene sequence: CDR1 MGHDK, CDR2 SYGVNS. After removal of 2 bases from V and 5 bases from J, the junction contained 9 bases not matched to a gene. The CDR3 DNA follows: TGTGCCAGCAGTGAACGAGCCGGGACAGGGACTTATGGCTACACCTTC. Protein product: CASSERAGTGTYGYTF.

The CDR3 bases are TGTGCCTCCACACAGGGTTACGAGCAGTACTTC. It is translated as CASTQGYEQYF. This chain uses TRBV30 with TRBJ2-7, with D possibly being TRBD1 (6 bases). Germline V gene data show CDR1 as GTSNPN and CDR2 as SVGIG (reference sequence). The CDR3 length is 11 residues. V gave up 7 bases and J gave up 4 bases, with 11 bases separating them.

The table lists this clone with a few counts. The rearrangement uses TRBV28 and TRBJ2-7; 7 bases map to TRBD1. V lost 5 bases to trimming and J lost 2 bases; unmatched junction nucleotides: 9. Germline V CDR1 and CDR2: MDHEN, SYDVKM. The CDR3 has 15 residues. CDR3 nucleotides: TGTGCCAGCAGTGTAAAAAACAGGGGCCCCTACGAGCAGTACTTC. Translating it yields CASSVKNRGPYEQYF. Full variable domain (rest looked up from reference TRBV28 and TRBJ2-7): DVKVTQSSRYLVKRTGEKVFLECVQDMDHENMFWYRQDPGLGLRLIYFSYDVKMKEKGDIPEGYSVSREKKERFSLILESASTNQTSMYLCASSVKNRGPYEQYFGPGTRLTVT.

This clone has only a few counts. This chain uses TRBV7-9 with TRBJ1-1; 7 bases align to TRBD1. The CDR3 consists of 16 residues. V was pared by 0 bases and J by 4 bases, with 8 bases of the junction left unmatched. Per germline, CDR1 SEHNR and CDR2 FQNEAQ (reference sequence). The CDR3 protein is CASSLAQGTAGTEAFF. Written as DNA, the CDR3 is TGTGCCAGCAGCTTAGCGCAAGGGACAGCCGGCACTGAAGCTTTCTTT. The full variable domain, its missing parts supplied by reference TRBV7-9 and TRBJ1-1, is DTGVSQNPRHKITKRGQNVTFRCDPISEHNRLYWYRQTLGQGPEFLTYFQNEAQLEKSRLLSDRFSAERPKGSFSTLEIQRTEQGDSAMYLCASSLAQGTAGTEAFFGQGTRLTVV.

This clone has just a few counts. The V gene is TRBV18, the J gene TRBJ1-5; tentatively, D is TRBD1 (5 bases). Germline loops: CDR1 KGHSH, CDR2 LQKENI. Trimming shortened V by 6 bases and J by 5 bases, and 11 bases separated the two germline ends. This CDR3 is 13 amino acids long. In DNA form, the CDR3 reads TGTGCCAGCTCGATCACAGGAGATCAGCCCCAGCATTTT. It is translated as CASSITGDQPQHF.

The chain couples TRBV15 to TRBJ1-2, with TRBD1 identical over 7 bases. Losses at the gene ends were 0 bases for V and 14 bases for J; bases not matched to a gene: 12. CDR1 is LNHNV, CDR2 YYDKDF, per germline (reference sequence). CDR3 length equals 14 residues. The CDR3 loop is CATSRDPAGTALTF. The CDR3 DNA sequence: TGTGCCACCAGCAGAGACCCAGCCGGGACAGCACTTACCTTC.

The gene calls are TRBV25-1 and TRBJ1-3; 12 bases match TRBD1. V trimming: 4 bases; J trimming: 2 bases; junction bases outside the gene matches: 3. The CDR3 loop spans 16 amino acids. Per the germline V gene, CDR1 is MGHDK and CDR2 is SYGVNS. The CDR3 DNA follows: TGTGCCAGCAGTGGGGGACAGGGGGCGACTGGAAACACCATATATTTT. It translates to CASSGGQGATGNTIYF.

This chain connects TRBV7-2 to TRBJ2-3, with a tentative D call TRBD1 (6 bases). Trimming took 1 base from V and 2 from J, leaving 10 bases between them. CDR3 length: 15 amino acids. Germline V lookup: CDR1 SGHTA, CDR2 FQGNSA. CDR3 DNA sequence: TGTGCCAGCAGCTTAGTGAGGGGGATCACAGATACGCAGTATTTT. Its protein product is CASSLVRGITDTQYF. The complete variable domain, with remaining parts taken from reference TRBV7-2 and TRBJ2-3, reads GAGVSQSPSNKVTEKGKDVELRCDPISGHTALYWYRQSLGQGLEFLIYFQGNSAPDKSGLPSDRFSAERTGGSVSTLTIQRTQQEDSAVYLCASSLVRGITDTQYFGPGTRLTVL.

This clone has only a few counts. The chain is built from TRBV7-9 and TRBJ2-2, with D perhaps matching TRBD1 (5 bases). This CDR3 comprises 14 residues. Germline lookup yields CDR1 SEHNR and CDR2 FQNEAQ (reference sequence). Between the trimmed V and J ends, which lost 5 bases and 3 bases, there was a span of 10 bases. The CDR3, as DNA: TGTGCCAGCAGCCCAGGGCAGGACACCGGGGAGCTGTTTTTT. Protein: CASSPGQDTGELFF.

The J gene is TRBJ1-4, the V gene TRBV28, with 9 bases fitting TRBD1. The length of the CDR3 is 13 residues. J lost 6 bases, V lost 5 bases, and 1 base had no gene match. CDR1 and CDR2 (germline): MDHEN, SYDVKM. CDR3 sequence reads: CASSGTGYEKLFF. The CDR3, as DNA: TGTGCCAGCAGTGGGACAGGGTATGAAAAACTGTTTTTT.

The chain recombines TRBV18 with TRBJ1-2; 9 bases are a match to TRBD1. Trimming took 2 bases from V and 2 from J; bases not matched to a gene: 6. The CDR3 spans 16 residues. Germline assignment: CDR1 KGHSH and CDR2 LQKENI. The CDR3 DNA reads TGTGCCAGCTCACCATACGGACAGGGGAGCAACTATGGCTACACCTTC. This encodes CASSPYGQGSNYGYTF.

The CDR3 DNA follows: TGTGCCAGCAGTGGCGTGACAGTAAACACTGAAGCTTTCTTT. Encoded protein: CASSGVTVNTEAFF. The rearrangement joins TRBV6-1 to TRBJ1-1, with D perhaps TRBD1 (5 bases). Per germline, CDR1 MNHNS and CDR2 SASEGT. CDR3 length: 14 amino acids. Trimming pared 4 bases from V and 2 bases from J, leaving 11 bases between.

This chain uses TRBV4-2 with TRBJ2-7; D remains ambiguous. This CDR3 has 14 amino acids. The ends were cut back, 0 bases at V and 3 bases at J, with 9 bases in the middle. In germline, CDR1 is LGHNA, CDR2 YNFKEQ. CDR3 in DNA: TGTGCCAGCAGCCAAGATTCGGAGTTCTACGAGCAGTACTTC. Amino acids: CASSQDSEFYEQYF.

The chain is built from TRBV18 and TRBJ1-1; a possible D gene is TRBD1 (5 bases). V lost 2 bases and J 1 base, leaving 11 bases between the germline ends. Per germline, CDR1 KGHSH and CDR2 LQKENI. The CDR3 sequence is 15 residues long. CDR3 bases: TGTGCCAGCTCACCAGCTTCAGGGAAGAACACTGAAGCTTTCTTT. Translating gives CASSPASGKNTEAFF.

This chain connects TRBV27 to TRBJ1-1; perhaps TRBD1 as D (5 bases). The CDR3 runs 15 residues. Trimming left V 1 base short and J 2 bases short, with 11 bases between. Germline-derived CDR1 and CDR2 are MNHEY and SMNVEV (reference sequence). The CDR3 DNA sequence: TGTGCCAGCAGTTTATATCCCAGGGCAAACACTGAAGCTTTCTTT. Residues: CASSLYPRANTEAFF.

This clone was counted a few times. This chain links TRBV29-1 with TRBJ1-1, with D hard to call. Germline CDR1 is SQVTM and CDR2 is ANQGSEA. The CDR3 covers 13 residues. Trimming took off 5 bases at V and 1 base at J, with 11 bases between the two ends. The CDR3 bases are TGCAGCGTTACAGAACGGGGGAACACTGAAGCTTTCTTT. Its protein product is CSVTERGNTEAFF. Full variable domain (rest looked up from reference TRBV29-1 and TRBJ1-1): SAVISQKPSRDICQRGTSLTIQCQVDSQVTMMFWYRQQPGQSLTLIATANQGSEATYESGFVIDKFPISRPNLTFSTLTVSNMSPEDSSIYLCSVTERGNTEAFFGQGTRLTVV.

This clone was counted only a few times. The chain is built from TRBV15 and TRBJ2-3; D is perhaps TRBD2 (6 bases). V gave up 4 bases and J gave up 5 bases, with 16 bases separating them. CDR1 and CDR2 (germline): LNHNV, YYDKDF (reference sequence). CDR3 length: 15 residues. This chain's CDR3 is CATSITSPKLDTQYF. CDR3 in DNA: TGTGCCACCAGCATAACTAGCCCCAAGTTAGATACGCAGTATTTT.

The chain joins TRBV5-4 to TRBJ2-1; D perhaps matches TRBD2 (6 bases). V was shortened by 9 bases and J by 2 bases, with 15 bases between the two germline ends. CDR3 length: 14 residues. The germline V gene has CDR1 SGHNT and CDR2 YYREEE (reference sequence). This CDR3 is CATTIGGPYNEQFF. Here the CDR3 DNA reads TGTGCCACTACGATCGGAGGGCCCTACAATGAGCAGTTCTTC.

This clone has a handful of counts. The CDR3 is CAIRTGPVNTEAFF. As DNA, the CDR3 is TGTGCCATCAGAACAGGACCGGTGAACACTGAAGCTTTCTTT. V is TRBV10-3 and J is TRBJ1-1; TRBD1 is a possible D gene (5 bases). The CDR3 contains 14 residues. The germline V and J ends were trimmed by 6 bases and 0 bases, with 11 bases remaining between them. The germline V gene has CDR1 ENHRY and CDR2 SYGVKD.

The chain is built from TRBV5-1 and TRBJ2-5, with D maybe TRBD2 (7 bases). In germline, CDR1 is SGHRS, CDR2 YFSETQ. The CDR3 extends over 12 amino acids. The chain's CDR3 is CPARGAGETQYF. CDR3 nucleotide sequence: TGCCCCGCCCGGGGGGCTGGTGAGACCCAGTACTTC. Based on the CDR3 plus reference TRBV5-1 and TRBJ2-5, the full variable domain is KAGVTQTPRYLIKTRGQQVTLSCSPISGHRSVSWYQQTPGQGLQFLFEYFSETQRNKGNFPGRFSGRQFSNSRSEMNVSTLELGDSALYLCPARGAGETQYFGPGTRLLVL.

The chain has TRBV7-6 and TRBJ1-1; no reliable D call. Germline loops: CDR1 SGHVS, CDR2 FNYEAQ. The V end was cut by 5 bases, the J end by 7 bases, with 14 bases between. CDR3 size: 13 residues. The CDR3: CASSILTTDEAFF. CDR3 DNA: TGTGCCAGCAGCATCCTAACTACTGATGAAGCTTTCTTT. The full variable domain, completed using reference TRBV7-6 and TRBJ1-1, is GAGVSQSPRYKVTKRGQDVALRCDPISGHVSLYWYRQALGQGPEFLTYFNYEAQQDKSGLPNDRFSAERPEGSISTLTIQRTEQRDSAMYRCASSILTTDEAFFGQGTRLTVV.

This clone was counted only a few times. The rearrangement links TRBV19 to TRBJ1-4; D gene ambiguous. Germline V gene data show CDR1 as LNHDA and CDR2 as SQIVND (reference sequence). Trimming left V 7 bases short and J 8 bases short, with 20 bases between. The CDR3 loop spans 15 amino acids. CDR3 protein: CASNGEGLPDEKLFF. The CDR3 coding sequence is TGTGCCAGTAATGGAGAAGGCCTCCCCGACGAAAAACTGTTTTTT.

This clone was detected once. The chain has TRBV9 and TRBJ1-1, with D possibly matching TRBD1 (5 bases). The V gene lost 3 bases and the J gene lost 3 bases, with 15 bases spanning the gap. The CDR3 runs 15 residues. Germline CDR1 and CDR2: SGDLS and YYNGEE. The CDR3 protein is CASSAAGWGDTEAFF. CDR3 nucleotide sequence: TGTGCCAGCAGCGCCGCGGGGTGGGGGGACACTGAAGCTTTCTTT.

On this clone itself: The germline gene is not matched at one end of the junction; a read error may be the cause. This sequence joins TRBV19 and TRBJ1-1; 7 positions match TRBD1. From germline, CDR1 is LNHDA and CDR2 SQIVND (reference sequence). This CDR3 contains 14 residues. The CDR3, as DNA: TGTGCCAGTAGTATCGGGACGAACCCCGTGGGACAGACCTTT. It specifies CASSIGTNPVGQTF.

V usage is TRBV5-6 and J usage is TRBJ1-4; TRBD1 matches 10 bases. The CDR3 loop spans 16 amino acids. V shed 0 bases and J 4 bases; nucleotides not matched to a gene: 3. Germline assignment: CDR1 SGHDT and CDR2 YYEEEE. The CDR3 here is CASSLVGTGVNEKLFF. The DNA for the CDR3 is TGTGCCAGCAGCTTGGTTGGGACAGGGGTTAATGAAAAACTGTTTTTT. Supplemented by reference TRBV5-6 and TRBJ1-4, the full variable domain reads DAGVTQSPTHLIKTRGQQVTLRCSPKSGHDTVSWYQQALGQGPQFIFQYYEEEERQRGNFPDRFSGHQFPNYSSELNVNALLLGDSALYLCASSLVGTGVNEKLFFGSGTQLSVL.

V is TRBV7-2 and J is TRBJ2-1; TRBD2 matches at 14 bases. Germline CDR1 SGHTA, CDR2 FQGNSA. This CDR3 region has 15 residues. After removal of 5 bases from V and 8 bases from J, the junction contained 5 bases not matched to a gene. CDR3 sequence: CASSIGTSGGDEQFF. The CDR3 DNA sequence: TGTGCCAGCAGCATAGGGACTAGCGGGGGCGATGAGCAGTTCTTC.

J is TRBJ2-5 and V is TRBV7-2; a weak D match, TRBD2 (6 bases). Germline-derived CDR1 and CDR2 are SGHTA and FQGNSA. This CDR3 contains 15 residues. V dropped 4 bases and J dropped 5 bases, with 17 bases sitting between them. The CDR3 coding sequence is TGTGCCAGCAGCTCCCTGGGGGGAGATTTGGAGACCCAGTACTTC. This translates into CASSSLGGDLETQYF.